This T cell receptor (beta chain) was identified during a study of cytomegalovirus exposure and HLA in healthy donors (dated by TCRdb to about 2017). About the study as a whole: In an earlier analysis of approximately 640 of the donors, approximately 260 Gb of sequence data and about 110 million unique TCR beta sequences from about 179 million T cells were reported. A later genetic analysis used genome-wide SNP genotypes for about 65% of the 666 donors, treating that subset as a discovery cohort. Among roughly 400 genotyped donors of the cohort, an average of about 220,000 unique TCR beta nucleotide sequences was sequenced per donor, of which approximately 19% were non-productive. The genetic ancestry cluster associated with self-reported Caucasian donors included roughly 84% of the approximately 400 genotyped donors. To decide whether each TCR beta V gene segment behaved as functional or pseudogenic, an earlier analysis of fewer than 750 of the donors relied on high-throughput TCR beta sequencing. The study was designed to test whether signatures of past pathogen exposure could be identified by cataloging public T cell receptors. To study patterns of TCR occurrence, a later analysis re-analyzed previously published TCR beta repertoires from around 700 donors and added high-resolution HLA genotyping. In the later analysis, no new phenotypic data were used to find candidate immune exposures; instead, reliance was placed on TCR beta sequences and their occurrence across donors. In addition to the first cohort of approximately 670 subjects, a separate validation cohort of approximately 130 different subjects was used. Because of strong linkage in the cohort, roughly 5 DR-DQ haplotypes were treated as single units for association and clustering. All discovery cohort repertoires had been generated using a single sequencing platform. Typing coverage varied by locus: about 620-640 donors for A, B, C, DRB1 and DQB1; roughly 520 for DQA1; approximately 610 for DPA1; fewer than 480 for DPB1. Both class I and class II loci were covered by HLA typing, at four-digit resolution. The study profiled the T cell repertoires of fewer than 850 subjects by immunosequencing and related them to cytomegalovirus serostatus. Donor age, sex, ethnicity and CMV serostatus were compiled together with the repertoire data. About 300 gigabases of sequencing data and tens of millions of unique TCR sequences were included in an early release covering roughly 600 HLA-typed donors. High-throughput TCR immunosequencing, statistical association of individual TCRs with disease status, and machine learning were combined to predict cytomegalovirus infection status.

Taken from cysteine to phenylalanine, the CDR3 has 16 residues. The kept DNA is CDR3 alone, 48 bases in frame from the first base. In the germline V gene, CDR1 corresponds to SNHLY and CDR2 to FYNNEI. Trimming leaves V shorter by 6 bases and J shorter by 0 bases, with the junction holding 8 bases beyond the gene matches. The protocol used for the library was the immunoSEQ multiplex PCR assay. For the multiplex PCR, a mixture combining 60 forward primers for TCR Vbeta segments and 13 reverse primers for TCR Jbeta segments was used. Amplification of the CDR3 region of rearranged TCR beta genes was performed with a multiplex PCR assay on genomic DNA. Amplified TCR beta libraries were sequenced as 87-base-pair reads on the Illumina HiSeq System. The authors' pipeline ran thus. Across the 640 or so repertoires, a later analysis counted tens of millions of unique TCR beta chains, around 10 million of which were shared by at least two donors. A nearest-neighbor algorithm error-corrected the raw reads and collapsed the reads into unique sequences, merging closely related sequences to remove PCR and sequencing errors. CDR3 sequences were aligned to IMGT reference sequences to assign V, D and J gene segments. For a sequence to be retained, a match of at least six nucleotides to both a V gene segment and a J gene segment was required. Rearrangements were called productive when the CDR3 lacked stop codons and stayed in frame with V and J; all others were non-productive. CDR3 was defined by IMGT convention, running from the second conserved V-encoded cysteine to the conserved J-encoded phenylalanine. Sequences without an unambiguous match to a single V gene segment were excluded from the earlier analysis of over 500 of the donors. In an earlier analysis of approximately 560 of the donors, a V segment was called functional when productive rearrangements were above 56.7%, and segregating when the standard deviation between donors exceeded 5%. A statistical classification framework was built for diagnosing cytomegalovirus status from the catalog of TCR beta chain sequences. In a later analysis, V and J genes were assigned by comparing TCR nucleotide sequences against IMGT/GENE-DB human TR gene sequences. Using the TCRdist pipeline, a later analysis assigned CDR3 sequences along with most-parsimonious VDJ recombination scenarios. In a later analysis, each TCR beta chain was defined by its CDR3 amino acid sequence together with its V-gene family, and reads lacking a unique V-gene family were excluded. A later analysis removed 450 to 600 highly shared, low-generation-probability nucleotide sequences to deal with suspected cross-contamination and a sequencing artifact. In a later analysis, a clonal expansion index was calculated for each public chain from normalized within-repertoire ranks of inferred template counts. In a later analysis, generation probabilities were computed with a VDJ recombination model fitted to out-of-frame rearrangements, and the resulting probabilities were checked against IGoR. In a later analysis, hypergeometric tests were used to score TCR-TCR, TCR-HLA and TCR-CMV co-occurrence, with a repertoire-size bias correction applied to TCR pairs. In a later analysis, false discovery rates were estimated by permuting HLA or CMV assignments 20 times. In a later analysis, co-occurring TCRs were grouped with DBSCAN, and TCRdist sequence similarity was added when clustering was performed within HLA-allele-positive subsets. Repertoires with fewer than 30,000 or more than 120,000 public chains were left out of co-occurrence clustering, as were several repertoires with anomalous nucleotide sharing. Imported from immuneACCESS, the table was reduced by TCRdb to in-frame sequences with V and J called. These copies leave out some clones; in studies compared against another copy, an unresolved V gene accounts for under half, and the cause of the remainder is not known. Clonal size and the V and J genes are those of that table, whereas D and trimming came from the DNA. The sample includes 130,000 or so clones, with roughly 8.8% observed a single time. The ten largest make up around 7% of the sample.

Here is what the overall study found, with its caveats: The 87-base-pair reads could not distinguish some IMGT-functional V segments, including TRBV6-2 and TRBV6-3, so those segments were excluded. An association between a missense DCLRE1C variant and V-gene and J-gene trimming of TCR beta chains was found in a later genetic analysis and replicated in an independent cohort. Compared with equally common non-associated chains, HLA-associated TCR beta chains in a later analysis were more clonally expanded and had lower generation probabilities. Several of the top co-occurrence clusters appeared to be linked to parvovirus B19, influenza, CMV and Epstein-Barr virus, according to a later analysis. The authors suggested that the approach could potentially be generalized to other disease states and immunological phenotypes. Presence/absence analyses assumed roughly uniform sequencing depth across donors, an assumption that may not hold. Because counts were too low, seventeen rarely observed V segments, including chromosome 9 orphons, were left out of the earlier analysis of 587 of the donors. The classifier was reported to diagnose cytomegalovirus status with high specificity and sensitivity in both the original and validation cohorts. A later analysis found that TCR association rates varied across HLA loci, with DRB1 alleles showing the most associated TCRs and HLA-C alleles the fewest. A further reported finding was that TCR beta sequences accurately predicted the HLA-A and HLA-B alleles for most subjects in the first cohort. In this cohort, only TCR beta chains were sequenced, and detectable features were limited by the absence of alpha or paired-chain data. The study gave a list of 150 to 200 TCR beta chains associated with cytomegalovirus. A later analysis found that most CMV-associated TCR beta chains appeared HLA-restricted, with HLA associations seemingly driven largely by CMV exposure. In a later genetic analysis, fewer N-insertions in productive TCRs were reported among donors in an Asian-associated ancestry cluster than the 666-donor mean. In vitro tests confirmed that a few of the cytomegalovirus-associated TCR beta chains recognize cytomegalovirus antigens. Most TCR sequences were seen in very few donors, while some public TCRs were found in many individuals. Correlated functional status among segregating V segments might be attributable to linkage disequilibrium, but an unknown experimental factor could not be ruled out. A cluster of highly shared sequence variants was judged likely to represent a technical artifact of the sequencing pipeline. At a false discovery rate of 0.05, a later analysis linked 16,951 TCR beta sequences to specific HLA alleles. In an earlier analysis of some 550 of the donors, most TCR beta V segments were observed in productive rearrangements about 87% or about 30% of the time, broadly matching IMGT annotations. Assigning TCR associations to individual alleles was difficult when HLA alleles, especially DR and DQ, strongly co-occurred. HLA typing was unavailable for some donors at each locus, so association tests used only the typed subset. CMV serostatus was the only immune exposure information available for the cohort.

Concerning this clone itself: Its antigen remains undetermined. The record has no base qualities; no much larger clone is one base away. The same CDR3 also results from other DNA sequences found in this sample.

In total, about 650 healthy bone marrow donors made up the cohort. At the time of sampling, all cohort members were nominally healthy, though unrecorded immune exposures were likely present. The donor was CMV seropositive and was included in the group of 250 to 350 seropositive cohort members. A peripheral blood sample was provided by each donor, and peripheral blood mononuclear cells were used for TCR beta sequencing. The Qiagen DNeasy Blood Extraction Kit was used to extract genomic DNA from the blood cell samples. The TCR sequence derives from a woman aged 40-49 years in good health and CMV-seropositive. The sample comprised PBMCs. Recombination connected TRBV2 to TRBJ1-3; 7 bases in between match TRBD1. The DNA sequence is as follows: TGTGCCAGCAGCGGGGACAGCAGTCGCTCTGGAAACACCATATATTTT. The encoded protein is CASSGDSSRSGNTIYF.